This T cell receptor beta chain was sequenced during a study of technical replicates of blood from four donors (dated by TCRdb to about 2017). Of note for this clone: Its binding antigen is unknown. One base away there is no much larger clone; base qualities are not given.

Library creation used the immunoSEQ multiplex PCR assay. Not all clones reach the TCRdb copy of this immuneACCESS table, which keeps in-frame sequences only. Checked studies attribute under half of the gap to unresolved V genes and leave the rest unexplained. The table for this sample lists some 77,000 clones; roughly 90% of them were counted only once. The ten biggest clones cover about 0.4% of the sample. Sequenced: T cells isolated from PBMCs. This TCR derives from a human donor in good health.

The base sequence is TGCGCCAGCAGCTTGGAACTCCCCACTGAAGCTTTCTTT. Translation gives CASSLELPTEAFF. The sequence is built from TRBV5-1 and TRBJ1-1; confidence is insufficient to name the D gene. Measured from the cysteine to the phenylalanine, the CDR3 is 13 residues long. The entry retains the CDR3 DNA only, 39 bases that are in frame from base 1. Via the germline V gene, CDR1 is SGHRS and CDR2 YFSETQ. V is cut by 0 bases and J by 4 bases, and the space between the germline ends is 7 bases.